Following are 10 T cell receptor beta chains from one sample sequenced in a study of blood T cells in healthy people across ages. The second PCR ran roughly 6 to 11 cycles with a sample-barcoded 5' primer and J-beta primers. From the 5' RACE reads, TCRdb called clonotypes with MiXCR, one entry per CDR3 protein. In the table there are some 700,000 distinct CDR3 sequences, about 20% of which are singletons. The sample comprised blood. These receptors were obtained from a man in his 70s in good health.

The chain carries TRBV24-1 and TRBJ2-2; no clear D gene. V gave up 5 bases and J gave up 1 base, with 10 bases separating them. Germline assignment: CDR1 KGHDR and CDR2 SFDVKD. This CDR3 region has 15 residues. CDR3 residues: CATSGQAWNTGELFF. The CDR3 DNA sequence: TGTGCCACCAGTGGTCAAGCGTGGAACACCGGGGAGCTGTTTTTT.

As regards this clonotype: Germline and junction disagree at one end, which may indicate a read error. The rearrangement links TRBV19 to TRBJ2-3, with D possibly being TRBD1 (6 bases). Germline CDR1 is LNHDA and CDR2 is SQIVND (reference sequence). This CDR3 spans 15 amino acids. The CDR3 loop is CASSVGRGYTDAQYF. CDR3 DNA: TGTGCCAGTAGTGTCGGCAGGGGATACACAGATGCGCAGTATTTT.

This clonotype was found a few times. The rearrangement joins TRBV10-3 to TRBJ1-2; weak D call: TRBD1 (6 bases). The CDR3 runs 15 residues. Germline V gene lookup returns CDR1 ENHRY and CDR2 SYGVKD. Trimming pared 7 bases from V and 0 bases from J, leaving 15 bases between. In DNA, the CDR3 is TGTGCCATCAACGTCCGGGACAAAGCTAACTATGGCTACACCTTC. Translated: CAINVRDKANYGYTF.

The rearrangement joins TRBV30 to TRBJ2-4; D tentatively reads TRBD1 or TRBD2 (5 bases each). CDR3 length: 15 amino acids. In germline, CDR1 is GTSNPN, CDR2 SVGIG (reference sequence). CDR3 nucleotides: TGTGCTATACAAGTGGGGGAGTGGGCCAAAAACATTCAGTACTTC. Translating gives CAIQVGEWAKNIQYF.

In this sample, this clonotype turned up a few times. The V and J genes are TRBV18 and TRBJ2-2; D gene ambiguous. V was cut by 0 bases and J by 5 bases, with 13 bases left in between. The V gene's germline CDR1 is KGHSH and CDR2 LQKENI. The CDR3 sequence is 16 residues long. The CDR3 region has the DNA TGTGCCAGCTCACCACCTAAAGGAGTCGGGACCGGGGAGCTGTTTTTT. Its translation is CASSPPKGVGTGELFF.

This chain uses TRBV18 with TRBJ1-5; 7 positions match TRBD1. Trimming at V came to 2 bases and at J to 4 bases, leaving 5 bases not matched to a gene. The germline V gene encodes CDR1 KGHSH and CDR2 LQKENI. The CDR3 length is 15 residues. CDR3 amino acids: CASSPTGQKNQPQHF. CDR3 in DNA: TGTGCCAGCTCACCAACGGGACAGAAAAATCAGCCCCAGCATTTT.

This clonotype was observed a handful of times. In DNA, the CDR3 is TGTGCCAGCAGTGAAGCCCGGCGCCTAAAAGAGACCCAGTACTTC. This gives the protein CASSEARRLKETQYF. V and J are TRBV6-1 and TRBJ2-1; D is ambiguous. TRBJ2-5 explains the end of the DNA better; the J call may be wrong. Germline lookup yields CDR1 MNHNS and CDR2 SASEGT. The CDR3 has 15 amino acids.

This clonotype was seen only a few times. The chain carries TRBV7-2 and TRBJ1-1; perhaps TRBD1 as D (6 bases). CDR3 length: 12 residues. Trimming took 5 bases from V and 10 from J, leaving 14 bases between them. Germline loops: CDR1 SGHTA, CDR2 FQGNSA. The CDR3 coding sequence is TGTGCCAGCAGCAGAGGACAGATCGGAGCTTTCTTT. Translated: CASSRGQIGAFF.

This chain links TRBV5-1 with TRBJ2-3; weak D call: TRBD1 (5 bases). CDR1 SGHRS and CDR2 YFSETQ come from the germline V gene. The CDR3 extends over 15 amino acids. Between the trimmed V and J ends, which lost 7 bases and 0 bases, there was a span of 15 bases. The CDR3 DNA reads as TGCGCCAGCCGCAGGGCCGTCGCTAGCACAGATACGCAGTATTTT. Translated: CASRRAVASTDTQYF.

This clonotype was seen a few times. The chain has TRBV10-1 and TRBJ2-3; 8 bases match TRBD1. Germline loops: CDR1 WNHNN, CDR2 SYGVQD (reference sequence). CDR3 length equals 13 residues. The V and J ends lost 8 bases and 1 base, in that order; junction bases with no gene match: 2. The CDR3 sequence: CASQGQGTDTQYF. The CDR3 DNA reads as TGCGCCAGCCAGGGACAGGGCACAGATACGCAGTATTTT.